This T cell receptor (beta chain) originates from a study of shared T cell receptors in the human thymus (dated by TCRdb to the early 2020s). Regarding the research as a whole: The study investigated the way shared, self-reactive T-cell receptor alpha chains are produced in the human thymus.

Library generation was performed with the immunoSEQ multiplex PCR assay. TCRdb carries this immuneACCESS record with in-frame sequences only. Its versions omit some clonotypes, under half of them owing to an unresolved V gene in the studies checked, with the rest unexplained. In this sample the table shows around 68,000 clones, nearly 95% of which occur a single time. Clones ranked in the top ten supply around 0.033% of the sample. CDR1 and CDR2, per the germline V gene, are SQVTM and ANQGSEA. The CDR3 covers 11 residues, taking in both the cysteine and the phenylalanine. The DNA shown is the 33-base CDR3, in frame from base 1. Relative to germline, V is 7 bases shorter and J is 5 bases shorter, with 11 bases between their ends. Of note for this clone: It has no known antigen specificity. The sample holds no much larger clone one base away, and base qualities are not on file.

In this chain, TRBV29-1 is recombined with TRBJ1-1; confidence is insufficient to name the D gene. This receptor was taken from a human donor. The sequenced sample consisted of thymocytes. The sequenced DNA: TGCAGCGGCGGTAGGCCGACTGAAGCTTTCTTT. The resulting protein is CSGGRPTEAFF.